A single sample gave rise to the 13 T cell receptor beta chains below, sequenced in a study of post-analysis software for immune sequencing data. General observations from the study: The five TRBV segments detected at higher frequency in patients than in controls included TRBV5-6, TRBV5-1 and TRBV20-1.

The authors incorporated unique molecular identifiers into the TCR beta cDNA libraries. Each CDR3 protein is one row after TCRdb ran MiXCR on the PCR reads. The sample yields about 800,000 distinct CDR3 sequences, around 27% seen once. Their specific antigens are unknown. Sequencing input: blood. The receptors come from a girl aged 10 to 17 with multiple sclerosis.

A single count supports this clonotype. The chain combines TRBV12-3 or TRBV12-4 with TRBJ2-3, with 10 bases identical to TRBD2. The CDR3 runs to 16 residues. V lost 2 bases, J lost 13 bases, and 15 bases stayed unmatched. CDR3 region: CASSLLTSGYADVEYF. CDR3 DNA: TGTGCCAGCAGTTTACTGACTAGCGGGTACGCAGATGTGGAGTATTTT.

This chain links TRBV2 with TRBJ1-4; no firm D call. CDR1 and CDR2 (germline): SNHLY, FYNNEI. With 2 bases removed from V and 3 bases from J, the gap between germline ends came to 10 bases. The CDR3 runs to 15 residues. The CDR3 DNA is TGTGCCAGCAGTGAATTCGCAGAATCTAATGAAAAACTGTTTTTT. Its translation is CASSEFAESNEKLFF.

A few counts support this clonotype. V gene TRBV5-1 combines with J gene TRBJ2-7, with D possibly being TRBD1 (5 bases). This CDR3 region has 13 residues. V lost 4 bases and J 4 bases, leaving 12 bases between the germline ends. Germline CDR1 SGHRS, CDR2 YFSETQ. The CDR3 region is CASSLSGNYEQYF. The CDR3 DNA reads TGCGCCAGCAGCCTCTCAGGGAATTACGAGCAGTACTTC.

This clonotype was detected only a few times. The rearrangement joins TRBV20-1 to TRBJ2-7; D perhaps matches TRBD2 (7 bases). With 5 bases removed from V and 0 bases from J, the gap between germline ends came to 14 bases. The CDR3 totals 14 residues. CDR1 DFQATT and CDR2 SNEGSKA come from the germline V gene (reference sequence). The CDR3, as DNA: TGCAGTGCTCGGGGGGACAAGAACTCCTACGAGCAGTACTTC. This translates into CSARGDKNSYEQYF.

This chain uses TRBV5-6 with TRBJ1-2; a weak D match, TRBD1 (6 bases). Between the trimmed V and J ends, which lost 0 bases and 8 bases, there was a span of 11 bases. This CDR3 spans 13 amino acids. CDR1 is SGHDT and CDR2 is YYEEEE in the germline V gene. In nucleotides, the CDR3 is TGTGCCAGCAGCTTGGTCCCAGGGGACGGCTACACCTTC. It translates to CASSLVPGDGYTF.

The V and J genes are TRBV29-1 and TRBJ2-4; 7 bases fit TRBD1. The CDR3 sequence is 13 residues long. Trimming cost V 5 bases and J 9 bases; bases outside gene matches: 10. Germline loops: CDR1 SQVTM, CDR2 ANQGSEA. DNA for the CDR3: TGCAGCGTTAAACCGACAGGGTTGGGCATTCAGTACTTC. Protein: CSVKPTGLGIQYF.

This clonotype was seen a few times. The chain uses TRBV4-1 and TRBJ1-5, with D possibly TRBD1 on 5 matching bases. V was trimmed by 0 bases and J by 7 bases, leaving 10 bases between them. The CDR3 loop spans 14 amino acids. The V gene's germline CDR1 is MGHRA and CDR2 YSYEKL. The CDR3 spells CASSQDLWGQPQHF. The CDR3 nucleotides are TGCGCCAGCAGCCAAGATCTTTGGGGGCAGCCCCAGCATTTT.

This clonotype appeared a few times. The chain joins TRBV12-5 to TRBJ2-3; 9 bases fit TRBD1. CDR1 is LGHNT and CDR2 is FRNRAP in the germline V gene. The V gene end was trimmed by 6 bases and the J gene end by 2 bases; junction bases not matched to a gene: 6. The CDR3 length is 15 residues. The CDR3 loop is CASGRGQGPTDTQYF. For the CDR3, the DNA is TGTGCTAGTGGCCGGGGACAGGGACCCACAGATACGCAGTATTTT.

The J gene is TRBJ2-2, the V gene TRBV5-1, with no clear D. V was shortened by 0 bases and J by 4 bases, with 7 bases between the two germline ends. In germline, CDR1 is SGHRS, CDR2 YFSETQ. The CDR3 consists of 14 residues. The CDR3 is CASSLAAPTGELFF. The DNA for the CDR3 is TGCGCCAGCAGCTTGGCCGCCCCCACCGGGGAGCTGTTTTTT. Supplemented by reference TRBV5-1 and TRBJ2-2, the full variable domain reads KAGVTQTPRYLIKTRGQQVTLSCSPISGHRSVSWYQQTPGQGLQFLFEYFSETQRNKGNFPGRFSGRQFSNSRSEMNVSTLELGDSALYLCASSLAAPTGELFFGEGSRLTVL.

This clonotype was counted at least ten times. CDR3 in DNA: TGTGCCAGCAGTTGGGACCCCAGCTCCTACGAGCAGTACTTC. Amino acids: CASSWDPSSYEQYF. The V and J genes are TRBV6-6 and TRBJ2-7; TRBD1 or TRBD2 may be the D gene (5 bases each). Trimming removed 4 bases from V and 0 bases from J, with 10 bases in between. The germline CDR1 and CDR2 sequences are MNHNY and SVGAGI (reference sequence). This CDR3 contains 14 residues.

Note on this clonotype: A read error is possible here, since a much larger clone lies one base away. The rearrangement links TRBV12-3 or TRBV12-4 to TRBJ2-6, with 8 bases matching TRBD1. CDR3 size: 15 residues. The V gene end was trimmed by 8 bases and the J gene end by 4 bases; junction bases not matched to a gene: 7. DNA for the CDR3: TGTGCCAGCGGTAACAGGGGGACCGGGGCCAACGTCCTGACTTTC. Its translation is CASGNRGTGANVLTF.

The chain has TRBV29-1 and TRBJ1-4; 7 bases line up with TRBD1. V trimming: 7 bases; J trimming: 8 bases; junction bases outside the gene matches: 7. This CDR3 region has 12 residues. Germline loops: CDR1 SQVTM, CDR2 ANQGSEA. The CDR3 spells CSAGGQREKLFF. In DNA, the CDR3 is TGCAGCGCGGGGGGACAGAGAGAAAAACTGTTTTTT.

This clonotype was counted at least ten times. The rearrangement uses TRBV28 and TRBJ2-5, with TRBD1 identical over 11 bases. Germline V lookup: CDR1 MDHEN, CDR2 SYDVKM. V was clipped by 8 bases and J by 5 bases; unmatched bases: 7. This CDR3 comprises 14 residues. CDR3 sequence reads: CASYGQGAYETQYF. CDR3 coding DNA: TGTGCCAGCTACGGACAGGGGGCGTATGAGACCCAGTACTTC.